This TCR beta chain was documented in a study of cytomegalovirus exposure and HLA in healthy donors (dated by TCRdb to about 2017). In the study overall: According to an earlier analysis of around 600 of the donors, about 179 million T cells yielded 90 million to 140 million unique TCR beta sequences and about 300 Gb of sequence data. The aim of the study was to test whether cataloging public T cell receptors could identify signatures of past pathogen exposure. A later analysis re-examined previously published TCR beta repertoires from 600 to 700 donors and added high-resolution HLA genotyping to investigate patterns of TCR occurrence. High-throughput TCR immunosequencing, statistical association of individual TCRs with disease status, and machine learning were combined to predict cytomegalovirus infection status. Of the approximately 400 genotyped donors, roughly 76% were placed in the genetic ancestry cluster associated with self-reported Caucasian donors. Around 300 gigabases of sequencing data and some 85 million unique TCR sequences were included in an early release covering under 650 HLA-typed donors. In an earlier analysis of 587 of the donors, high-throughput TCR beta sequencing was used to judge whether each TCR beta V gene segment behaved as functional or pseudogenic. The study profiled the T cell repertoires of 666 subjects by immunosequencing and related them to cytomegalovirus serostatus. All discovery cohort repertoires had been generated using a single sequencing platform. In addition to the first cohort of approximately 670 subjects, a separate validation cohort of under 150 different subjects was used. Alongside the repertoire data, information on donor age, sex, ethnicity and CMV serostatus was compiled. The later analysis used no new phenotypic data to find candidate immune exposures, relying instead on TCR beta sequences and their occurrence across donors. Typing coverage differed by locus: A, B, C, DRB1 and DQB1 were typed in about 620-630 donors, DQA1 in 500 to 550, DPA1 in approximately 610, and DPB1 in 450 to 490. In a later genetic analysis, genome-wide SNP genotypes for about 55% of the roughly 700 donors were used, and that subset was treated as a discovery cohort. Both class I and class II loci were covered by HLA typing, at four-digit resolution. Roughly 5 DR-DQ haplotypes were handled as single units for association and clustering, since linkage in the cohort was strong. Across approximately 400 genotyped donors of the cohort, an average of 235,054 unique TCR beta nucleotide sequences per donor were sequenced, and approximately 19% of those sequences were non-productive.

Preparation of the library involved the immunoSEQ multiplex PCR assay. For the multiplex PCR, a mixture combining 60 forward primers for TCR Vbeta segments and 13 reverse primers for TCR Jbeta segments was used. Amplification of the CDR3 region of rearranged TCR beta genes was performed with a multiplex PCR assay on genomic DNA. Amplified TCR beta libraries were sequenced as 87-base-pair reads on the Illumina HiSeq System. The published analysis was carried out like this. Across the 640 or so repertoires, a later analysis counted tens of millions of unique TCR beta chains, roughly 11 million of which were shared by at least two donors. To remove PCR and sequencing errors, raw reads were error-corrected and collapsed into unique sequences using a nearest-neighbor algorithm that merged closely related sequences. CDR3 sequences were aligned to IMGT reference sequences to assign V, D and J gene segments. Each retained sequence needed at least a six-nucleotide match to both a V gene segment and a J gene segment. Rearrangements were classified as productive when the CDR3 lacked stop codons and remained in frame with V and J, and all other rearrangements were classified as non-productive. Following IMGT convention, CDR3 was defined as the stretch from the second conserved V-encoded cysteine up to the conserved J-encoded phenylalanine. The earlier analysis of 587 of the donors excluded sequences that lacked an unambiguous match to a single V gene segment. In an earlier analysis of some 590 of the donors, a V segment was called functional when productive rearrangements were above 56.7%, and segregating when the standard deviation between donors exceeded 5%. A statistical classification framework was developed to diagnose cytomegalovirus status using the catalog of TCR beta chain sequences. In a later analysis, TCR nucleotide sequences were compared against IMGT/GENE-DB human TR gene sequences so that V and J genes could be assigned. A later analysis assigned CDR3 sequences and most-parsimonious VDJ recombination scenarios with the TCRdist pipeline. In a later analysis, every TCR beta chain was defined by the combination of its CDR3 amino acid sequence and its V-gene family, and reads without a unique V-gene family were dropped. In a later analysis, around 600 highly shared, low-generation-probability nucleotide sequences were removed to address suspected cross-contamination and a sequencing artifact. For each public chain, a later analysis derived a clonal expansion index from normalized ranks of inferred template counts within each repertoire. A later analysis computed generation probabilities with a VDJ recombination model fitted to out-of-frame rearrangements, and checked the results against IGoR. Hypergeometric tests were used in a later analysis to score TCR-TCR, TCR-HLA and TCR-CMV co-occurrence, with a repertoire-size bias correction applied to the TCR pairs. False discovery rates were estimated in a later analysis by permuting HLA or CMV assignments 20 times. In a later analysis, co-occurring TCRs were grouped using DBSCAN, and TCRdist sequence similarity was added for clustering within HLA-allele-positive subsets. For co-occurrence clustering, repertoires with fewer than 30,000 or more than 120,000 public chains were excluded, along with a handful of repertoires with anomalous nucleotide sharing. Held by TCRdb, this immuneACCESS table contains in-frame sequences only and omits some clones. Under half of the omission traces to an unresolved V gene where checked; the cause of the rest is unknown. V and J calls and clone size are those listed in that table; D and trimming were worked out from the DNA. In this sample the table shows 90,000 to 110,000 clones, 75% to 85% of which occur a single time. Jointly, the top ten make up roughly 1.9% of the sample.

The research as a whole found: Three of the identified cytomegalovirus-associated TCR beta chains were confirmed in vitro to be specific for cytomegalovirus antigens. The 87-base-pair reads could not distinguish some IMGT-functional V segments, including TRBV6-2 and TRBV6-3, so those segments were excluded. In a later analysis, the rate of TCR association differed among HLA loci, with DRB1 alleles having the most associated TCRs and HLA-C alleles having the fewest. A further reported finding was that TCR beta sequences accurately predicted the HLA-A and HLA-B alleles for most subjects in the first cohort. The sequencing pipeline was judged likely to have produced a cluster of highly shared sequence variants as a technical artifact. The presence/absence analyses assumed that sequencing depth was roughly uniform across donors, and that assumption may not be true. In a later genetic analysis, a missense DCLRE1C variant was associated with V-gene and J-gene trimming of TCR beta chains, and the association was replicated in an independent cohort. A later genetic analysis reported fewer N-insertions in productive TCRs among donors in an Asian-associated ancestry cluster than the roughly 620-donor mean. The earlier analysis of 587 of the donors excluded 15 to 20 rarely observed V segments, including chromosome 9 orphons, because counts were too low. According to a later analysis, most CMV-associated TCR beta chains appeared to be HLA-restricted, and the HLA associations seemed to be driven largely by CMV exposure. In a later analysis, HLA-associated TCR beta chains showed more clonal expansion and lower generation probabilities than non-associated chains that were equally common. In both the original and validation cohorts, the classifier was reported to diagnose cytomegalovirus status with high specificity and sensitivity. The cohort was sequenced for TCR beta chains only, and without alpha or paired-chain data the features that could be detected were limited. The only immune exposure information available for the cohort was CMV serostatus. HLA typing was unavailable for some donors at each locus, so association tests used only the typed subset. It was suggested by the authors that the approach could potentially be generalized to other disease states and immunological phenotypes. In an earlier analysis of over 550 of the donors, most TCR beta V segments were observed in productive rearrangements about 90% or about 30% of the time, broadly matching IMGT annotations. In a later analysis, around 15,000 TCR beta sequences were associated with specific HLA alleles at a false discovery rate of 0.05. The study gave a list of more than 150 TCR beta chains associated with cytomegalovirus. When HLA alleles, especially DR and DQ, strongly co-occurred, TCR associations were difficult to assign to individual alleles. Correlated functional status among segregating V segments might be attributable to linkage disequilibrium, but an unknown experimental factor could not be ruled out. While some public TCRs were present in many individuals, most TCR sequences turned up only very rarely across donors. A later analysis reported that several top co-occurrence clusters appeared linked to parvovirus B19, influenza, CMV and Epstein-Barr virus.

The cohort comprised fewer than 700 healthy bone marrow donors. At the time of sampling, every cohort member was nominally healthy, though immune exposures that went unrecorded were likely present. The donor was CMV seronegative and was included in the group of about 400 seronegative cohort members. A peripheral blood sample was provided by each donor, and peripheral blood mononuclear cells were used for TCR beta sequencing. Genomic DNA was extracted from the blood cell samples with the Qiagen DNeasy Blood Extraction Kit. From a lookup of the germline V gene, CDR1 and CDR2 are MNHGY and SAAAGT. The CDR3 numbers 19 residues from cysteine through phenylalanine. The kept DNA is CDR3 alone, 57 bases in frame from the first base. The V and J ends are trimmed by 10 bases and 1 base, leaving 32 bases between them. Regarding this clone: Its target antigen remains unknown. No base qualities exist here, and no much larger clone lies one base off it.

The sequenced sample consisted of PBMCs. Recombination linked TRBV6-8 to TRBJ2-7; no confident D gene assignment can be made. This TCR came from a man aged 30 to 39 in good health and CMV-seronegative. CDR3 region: CAIPPGPTPHWRHSYEQYF. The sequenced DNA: TGTGCCATCCCACCTGGGCCCACACCCCATTGGCGCCATTCCTACGAGCAGTACTTC.